Sequencing of this T cell receptor (beta chain) was carried out in a study of shared clonotypes between healthy human individuals. Study summary: CD4 naive cells filled three plates per donor, CD4 memory three, CD8 naive two and CD8 memory one. The study, taken as a whole, reports: Generally, estimated richness proved larger in naive subsets than it did in memory subsets.

The repertoire was sequenced with immunoSEQ multiplex PCR; TCRdb's copy has only in-frame clones and lacks some. The table has roughly 1 million clones, around four fifths seen once; the top ten hold about 1.5%. Notes on this clone: Its target is unknown.

This clonotype was sampled from a young man in good health. The sample comprised memory CD4+ T cells sorted from blood. Subset denoted: CD45RA-negative fraction.

For the CDR3, the DNA is TGTGCCAGTAGTACCCGACTTAATTCGGTCATGAACACTGAAGCTTTCTTT. Translated: CASSTRLNSVMNTEAFF. This sequence joins TRBV19 and TRBJ1-1; D is undetermined. The germline V gene encodes CDR1 LNHDA and CDR2 SQIVND (reference sequence). The CDR3 extends over 17 amino acids. With 4 bases removed from V and 0 bases from J, the gap between germline ends came to 18 bases. Full variable domain (missing parts from reference TRBV19 and TRBJ1-1): DGGITQSPKYLFRKEGQNVTLSCEQNLNHDAMYWYRQDPGQGLRLIYYSQIVNDFQKGDIAEGYSVSREKKESFPLTVTSAQKNPTAFYLCASSTRLNSVMNTEAFFGQGTRLTVV.